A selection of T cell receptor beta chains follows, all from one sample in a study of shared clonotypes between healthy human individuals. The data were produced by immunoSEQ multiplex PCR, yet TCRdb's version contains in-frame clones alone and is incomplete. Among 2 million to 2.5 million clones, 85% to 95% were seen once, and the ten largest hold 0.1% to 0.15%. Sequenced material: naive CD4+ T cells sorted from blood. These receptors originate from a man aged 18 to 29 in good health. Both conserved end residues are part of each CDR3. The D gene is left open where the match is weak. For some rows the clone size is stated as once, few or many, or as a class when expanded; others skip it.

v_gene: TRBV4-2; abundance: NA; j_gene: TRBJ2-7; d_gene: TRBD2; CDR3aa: CASSQEAAGGRYEQYF; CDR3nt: TGTGCCAGCAGCCAAGAAGCGGCGGGGGGGCGCTACGAGCAGTACTTC
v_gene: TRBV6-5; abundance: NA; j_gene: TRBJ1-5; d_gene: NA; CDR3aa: CASSYLGNQPQHF; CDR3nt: TGTGCCAGCAGTTACCTCGGGAATCAGCCCCAGCATTTT
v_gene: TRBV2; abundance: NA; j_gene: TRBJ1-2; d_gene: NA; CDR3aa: CASSEGGYTF; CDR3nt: TGTGCCAGCAGTGAGGGTGGCTACACCTTC
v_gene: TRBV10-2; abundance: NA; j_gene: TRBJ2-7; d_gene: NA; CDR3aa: CASSNSGSPTYEQYF; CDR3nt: TGCGCCAGCAGTAACTCAGGGAGTCCGACCTACGAGCAGTACTTC
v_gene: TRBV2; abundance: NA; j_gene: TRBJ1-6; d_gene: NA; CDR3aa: CASSVGRDYNSPLHF; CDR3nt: TGTGCCAGCAGTGTCGGCAGAGACTATAATTCACCCCTCCACTTT
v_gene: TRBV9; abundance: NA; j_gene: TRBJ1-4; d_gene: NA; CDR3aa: CASSSSVGNEKLFF; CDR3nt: TGTGCCAGCAGCTCCTCTGTGGGGAATGAAAAACTGTTTTTT
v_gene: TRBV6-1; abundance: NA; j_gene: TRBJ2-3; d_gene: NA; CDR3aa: CASMGGALQTDTQYF; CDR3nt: TGTGCCAGCATGGGGGGGGCCTTACAAACAGATACGCAGTATTTT
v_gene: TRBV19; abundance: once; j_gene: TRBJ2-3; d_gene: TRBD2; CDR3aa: CASSLRLAGGTDTQYF; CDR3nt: TGTGCCAGTAGCCTCAGACTAGCGGGCGGCACAGATACGCAGTATTTT
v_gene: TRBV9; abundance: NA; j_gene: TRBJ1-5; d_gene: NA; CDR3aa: CASSETEYNQPQHF; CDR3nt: TGTGCCAGCAGCGAAACAGAATATAATCAGCCCCAGCATTTT
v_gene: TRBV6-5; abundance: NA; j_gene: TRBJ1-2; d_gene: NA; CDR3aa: CASSSPTGKNYGYTF; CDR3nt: TGTGCCAGCAGTTCCCCGACAGGCAAGAACTATGGCTACACCTTC